Each of the 22 T cell receptor beta chains below was sequenced from the same sample in a study of CD8+ T cells in alopecia areata. The authors extracted RNA and reverse transcribed it into cDNA as the sequencing template. TCRdb keeps only in-frame clones here, not all; method: immunoSEQ multiplex PCR. The table includes more than 200,000 clones, under 80% detected once. The sequenced sample was CD4+ T cells sorted from blood, obtained at week 0. These receptors were collected from a human donor with alopecia areata.

This clone appeared a few times. V and J are TRBV5-1 and TRBJ2-1, with 8 bases identical to TRBD2. Germline-derived CDR1 and CDR2 are SGHRS and YFSETQ. V lost 4 bases to trimming and J lost 4 bases; unmatched junction nucleotides: 10. CDR3 length: 16 amino acids. CDR3 sequence reads: CASSPGSGGEYNEQFF. The CDR3 DNA is TGCGCCAGCAGCCCGGGAAGCGGGGGAGAGTACAATGAGCAGTTCTTC.

This chain uses TRBV7-8 with TRBJ1-5, with 8 bases fitting TRBD1. Trimming at V came to 5 bases and at J to 0 bases, leaving 6 bases not matched to a gene. CDR1 and CDR2 (germline): SGHVS, FQNEAQ. The CDR3 runs to 16 residues. The CDR3 region has the DNA TGTGCCAGCAGCCTGGGACAGGAGATTAGCAATCAGCCCCAGCATTTT. As protein: CASSLGQEISNQPQHF.

The chain employs TRBV29-1 and TRBJ2-1; D unclear. The V gene's germline CDR1 is SQVTM and CDR2 ANQGSEA. Trimming took off 7 bases at V and 4 bases at J, with 5 bases between the two ends. There are 10 residues in the CDR3. The CDR3 DNA is TGCAGCGCTGTTTACAATGAGCAGTTCTTC. Amino acids: CSAVYNEQFF.

For this clone: The same CDR3 arises from other DNA sequences in this sample as well. The J gene is TRBJ2-7, the V gene TRBV29-1, with a tentative D call TRBD2 (5 bases). Germline V lookup: CDR1 SQVTM, CDR2 ANQGSEA. This CDR3 is built from 11 residues. Trimming took off 4 bases at V and 2 bases at J, with 6 bases between the two ends. For the CDR3, the DNA is TGCAGCGTTGGAGCGGCCTACGAGCAGTACTTC. It specifies CSVGAAYEQYF.

The chain employs TRBV7-2 and TRBJ2-1, with TRBD2 matching over 13 bases. The CDR3 consists of 17 residues. Germline-derived CDR1 and CDR2 are SGHTA and FQGNSA. Germline trimming cut 8 bases from V and 4 bases from J; bases unmatched to any gene: 11. The CDR3 here is CASGRLAGGLLYNEQFF. The CDR3 DNA is TGTGCCAGCGGGCGACTAGCGGGGGGCCTTTTATACAATGAGCAGTTCTTC.

This chain connects TRBV9 to TRBJ1-2; 11 nucleotides agree with TRBD1. V trimming: 4 bases; J trimming: 5 bases; junction bases outside the gene matches: 4. The CDR3 extends over 14 amino acids. Germline-derived CDR1 and CDR2 are SGDLS and YYNGEE. CDR3 DNA: TGTGCCAGCAGCCCCCGGGACAGGGGGTATGGCTACACCTTC. It is translated as CASSPRDRGYGYTF. Full variable domain (outside the CDR3, taken from reference TRBV9 and TRBJ1-2): DSGVTQTPKHLITATGQRVTLRCSPRSGDLSVYWYQQSLDQGLQFLIQYYNGEERAKGNILERFSAQQFPDLHSELNLSSLELGDSALYFCASSPRDRGYGYTFGSGTRLTVV.

The chain joins TRBV25-1 to TRBJ2-7, with a possible D match to TRBD1 (5 bases). The CDR3 is made up of 14 amino acids. Trimming took 3 bases from V and 2 from J, leaving 11 bases between them. Looked up from germline, CDR1 is MGHDK and CDR2 is SYGVNS. CDR3 in amino acids: CASSDTGRTYEQYF. As DNA, the CDR3 is TGTGCCAGCAGTGACACAGGCCGAACCTACGAGCAGTACTTC.

The gene calls are TRBV7-2 and TRBJ2-7, with D hard to call. Trimming removed 1 base at V and 3 bases at J, with 7 bases between. CDR1 is SGHTA, CDR2 FQGNSA, per germline. This CDR3 has 13 residues. The CDR3 DNA is TGTGCCAGCAGCTTAGATGGTAACTACGAGCAGTACTTC. This encodes CASSLDGNYEQYF.

This clone appeared a few times. This chain joins TRBV5-1 and TRBJ2-5; D gene unclear. V lost 4 bases and J 2 bases, leaving 15 bases between the germline ends. The CDR3 consists of 15 residues. CDR1 and CDR2 (germline): SGHRS, YFSETQ. CDR3 nucleotides: TGCGCCAGCAGCGTCCGGACGGGCAATCAAGAGACCCAGTACTTC. Its translation is CASSVRTGNQETQYF.

The chain is built from TRBV25-1 and TRBJ2-2, with 10 bases identical to TRBD2. The trim removed 7 bases at V and 5 bases at J, leaving 4 bases unmatched. There are 14 residues in the CDR3. CDR1 and CDR2 (germline): MGHDK, SYGVNS. CDR3 DNA sequence: TGTGCCAGCAAGGCACTAGCGGGGACCGGGGAGCTGTTTTTT. Residues: CASKALAGTGELFF.

The gene calls are TRBV29-1 and TRBJ2-7; D remains ambiguous. V gave up 7 bases and J gave up 2 bases, with 12 bases separating them. The CDR3 extends over 12 amino acids. The V gene's germline CDR1 is SQVTM and CDR2 ANQGSEA. The DNA of the CDR3 is TGCAGCGAACAGCTCCTTACCTACGAGCAGTACTTC. Encoded protein: CSEQLLTYEQYF.

The J gene is TRBJ1-2, the V gene TRBV30; D is ambiguous. CDR1 is GTSNPN and CDR2 is SVGIG in the germline V gene (reference sequence). The CDR3 sequence is 12 residues long. V was cut by 2 bases and J by 8 bases, with 12 bases left in between. CDR3 DNA sequence: TGTGCCTGGAGTACGATGTTATTGGGCTACACCTTC. This translates into CAWSTMLLGYTF.

This clone has only a few counts. CDR3 nucleotides: TGTGCCAGCAGCTTGCGCAGAGCCAATCAGCCCCAGCATTTT. This codes for CASSLRRANQPQHF. The chain joins TRBV5-6 to TRBJ1-5; D uncertain. CDR1 SGHDT and CDR2 YYEEEE come from the germline V gene. The CDR3 length is 14 residues. V dropped 1 base and J dropped 3 bases, with 8 bases sitting between them. Filled out from reference TRBV5-6 and TRBJ1-5, the complete variable domain reads DAGVTQSPTHLIKTRGQQVTLRCSPKSGHDTVSWYQQALGQGPQFIFQYYEEEERQRGNFPDRFSGHQFPNYSSELNVNALLLGDSALYLCASSLRRANQPQHFGDGTRLSIL.

The chain joins TRBV11-3 to TRBJ1-6; no clear D. V lost 0 bases and J 7 bases, leaving 4 bases between the germline ends. In germline, CDR1 is SGHNT, CDR2 YENEEA. CDR3 length: 13 residues. CDR3 in DNA: TGTGCCAGCAGCTTAGAGGGAAATTCACCCCTCCACTTT. This encodes CASSLEGNSPLHF. Drawing the rest from reference TRBV11-3 and TRBJ1-6, the complete variable domain is EAGVVQSPRYKIIEKKQPVAFWCNPISGHNTLYWYLQNLGQGPELLIRYENEEAVDDSQLPKDRFSAERLKGVDSTLKIQPAELGDSAVYLCASSLEGNSPLHFGNGTRLTVT.

The rearrangement uses TRBV11-2 and TRBJ2-2; D unclear. Trimming took 5 bases from V and 6 from J, leaving 4 bases between them. The CDR3 spans 11 residues. Per germline, CDR1 SGHAT and CDR2 FQNNGV. CDR3 DNA sequence: TGTGCCAGCAGCCCCCCCGGGGAGCTGTTTTTT. Translating it yields CASSPPGELFF.

This clone has only a few counts. The chain couples TRBV7-9 to TRBJ2-5; D unresolved. CDR3 size: 15 residues. Trimming stripped 5 bases from V and 6 bases from J, with 19 bases between. Germline V CDR1 and CDR2: SEHNR, FQNEAQ (reference sequence). CDR3 DNA: TGTGCCAGCAGCCCAAAGGCCAGGATCGGACAGACCCAGTACTTC. It specifies CASSPKARIGQTQYF.

The chain joins TRBV5-6 to TRBJ2-5; tentative D call: TRBD2 (6 bases). Trimming removed 0 bases from V and 0 bases from J, with 15 bases in between. The CDR3 sequence is 17 residues long. Germline V CDR1 and CDR2: SGHDT, YYEEEE. The CDR3 reads CASSLARGELYQETQYF. The CDR3 region has the DNA TGTGCCAGCAGCTTGGCTCGCGGGGAACTGTACCAAGAGACCCAGTACTTC. Full variable domain (outside the CDR3, taken from reference TRBV5-6 and TRBJ2-5): DAGVTQSPTHLIKTRGQQVTLRCSPKSGHDTVSWYQQALGQGPQFIFQYYEEEERQRGNFPDRFSGHQFPNYSSELNVNALLLGDSALYLCASSLARGELYQETQYFGPGTRLLVL.

J is TRBJ1-5 and V is TRBV30; no reliable D call. The CDR3 sequence is 13 residues long. The V gene's germline CDR1 is GTSNPN and CDR2 SVGIG (reference sequence). Trimming took 0 bases from V and 2 from J, leaving 5 bases between them. This chain's CDR3 is CAWSVAGNQPQHF. DNA of the CDR3: TGTGCCTGGAGTGTAGCGGGCAATCAGCCCCAGCATTTT.

This sequence joins TRBV5-1 and TRBJ2-5; TRBD1 is a possible D gene (6 bases). Trimming cost V 2 bases and J 2 bases, with 13 bases left between them. Per germline, CDR1 SGHRS and CDR2 YFSETQ. The length of the CDR3 is 15 residues. The CDR3 sequence: CASSLAGARQETQYF. In nucleotides, the CDR3 is TGCGCCAGCAGCTTAGCAGGGGCACGGCAAGAGACCCAGTACTTC. Combining the CDR3 with reference TRBV5-1 and TRBJ2-5 gives the whole variable domain KAGVTQTPRYLIKTRGQQVTLSCSPISGHRSVSWYQQTPGQGLQFLFEYFSETQRNKGNFPGRFSGRQFSNSRSEMNVSTLELGDSALYLCASSLAGARQETQYFGPGTRLLVL.

This sequence joins TRBV6-5 and TRBJ2-5; D unclear. Per germline, CDR1 MNHEY and CDR2 SVGAGI. The V and J ends lost 6 bases and 6 bases respectively, with 5 bases between them. CDR3 length: 10 amino acids. The CDR3 nucleotides are TGTGCCAGCAGCATAAAGACCCAGTACTTC. This sequence encodes CASSIKTQYF.

Comments on this clone: Within the sample, other DNA sequences also encode this same CDR3. The CDR3 region has the DNA TGTGCCAGCAGTGAGGAGACCCAGTACTTC. This translates into CASSEETQYF. This chain joins TRBV6-4 and TRBJ2-5; D is unclear. CDR3 length: 10 amino acids. Per the germline V gene, CDR1 is MRHNA and CDR2 is SNTAGT. Trimming took 3 bases from V and 5 from J, leaving 1 base between them.

Only a few counts were recorded for this clone. The V and J genes are TRBV5-1 and TRBJ2-5; 8 bases match TRBD2. The J segment lost 0 bases and the V segment lost 0 bases, leaving 4 bases of the junction unmatched. This CDR3 comprises 16 residues. Per germline, CDR1 SGHRS and CDR2 YFSETQ. The CDR3 loop reads CASSLELAGYQETQYF. DNA for the CDR3: TGCGCCAGCAGCTTGGAGTTAGCGGGGTACCAAGAGACCCAGTACTTC.